The rows below give T cell receptor beta chains drawn from one sample of a study of control samples from healthy donors and cancer patients. Sequencing used immunoSEQ multiplex PCR; TCRdb keeps in-frame clones, though not all of them. This repertoire shows about 150,000 clones, about nine tenths found once; its top ten account for over 4%. The sample consisted of blood. These receptors all stem from a man younger than 40 in good health. Each CDR3 is given with its conserved first and last residue. Each record gives: D gene, J gene, clone size, V gene, CDR3 protein, CDR3 DNA. The D gene is left open where the match is weak. Expanded clones are given a class, and other clones once, few, many or no size at all.

d_call: .; j_call: TRBJ1-3; clone_size: .; v_call: TRBV19; cdr3_aa: CASNLDGVSGNTIYF; cdr3_nt: TGTGCCAGTAACCTTGACGGAGTCTCTGGAAACACCATATATTTT
d_call: .; j_call: TRBJ1-4; clone_size: .; v_call: TRBV4-2; cdr3_aa: CASSQVAGTSAEKLFF; cdr3_nt: TGTGCCAGCAGCCAAGTTGCTGGGACCTCTGCTGAAAAACTGTTTTTT
d_call: .; j_call: TRBJ1-6; clone_size: .; v_call: TRBV9; cdr3_aa: CASSVGQNRSPLHF; cdr3_nt: TGTGCCAGCAGCGTAGGGCAAAACCGTTCACCCCTCCACTTT
d_call: .; j_call: TRBJ2-4; clone_size: .; v_call: TRBV7-9; cdr3_aa: CASSQYTNRAFENIQYF; cdr3_nt: TGTGCCAGCAGCCAATACACCAACAGGGCCTTCGAAAACATTCAGTACTTC
d_call: .; j_call: TRBJ1-3; clone_size: .; v_call: TRBV9; cdr3_aa: CASSVATSAGSGNTIYF; cdr3_nt: TGTGCCAGCAGCGTAGCTACGTCGGCTGGCTCTGGAAACACCATATATTTT
d_call: .; j_call: TRBJ1-5; clone_size: .; v_call: TRBV19; cdr3_aa: CASSILGNQPQHF; cdr3_nt: TGTGCCAGTAGTATCCTTGGGAATCAGCCCCAGCATTTT
d_call: .; j_call: TRBJ1-5; clone_size: .; v_call: TRBV2; cdr3_aa: CASKDESNQPQHF; cdr3_nt: TGTGCCAGCAAAGATGAAAGCAATCAGCCCCAGCATTTT
d_call: .; j_call: TRBJ1-1; clone_size: .; v_call: TRBV5-6; cdr3_aa: CASSLQGSINTEAFF; cdr3_nt: TGTGCCAGCAGCTTGCAGGGTTCAATTAACACTGAAGCTTTCTTT
d_call: TRBD1; j_call: TRBJ1-4; clone_size: once; v_call: TRBV7-2; cdr3_aa: CASSLEGQPTEKLFF; cdr3_nt: TGTGCCAGCAGCTTAGAGGGACAGCCGACCGAAAAACTGTTTTTT
d_call: .; j_call: TRBJ1-3; clone_size: .; v_call: TRBV6-5; cdr3_aa: CASSTGGNTIYF; cdr3_nt: TGTGCCAGCAGCACCGGTGGAAACACCATATATTTT
d_call: TRBD2; j_call: TRBJ2-3; clone_size: .; v_call: TRBV5-6; cdr3_aa: CASSDAGGPIKGQYF; cdr3_nt: TGTGCCAGCAGCGACGCGGGGGGTCCAATTAAGGGGCAGTATTTT
d_call: .; j_call: TRBJ2-5; clone_size: .; v_call: TRBV24-1; cdr3_aa: CATALKGAETQYF; cdr3_nt: TGTGCCACCGCCTTGAAGGGAGCGGAGACCCAGTACTTC
d_call: .; j_call: TRBJ1-5; clone_size: .; v_call: TRBV2; cdr3_aa: CASSDDTNQPQHF; cdr3_nt: TGTGCCAGCAGCGACGACACGAATCAGCCCCAGCATTTT
d_call: .; j_call: TRBJ1-3; clone_size: .; v_call: TRBV7-9; cdr3_aa: CASSRGTLSGNTIYF; cdr3_nt: TGTGCCAGCAGCCGGGGGACTCTCTCTGGAAACACCATATATTTT
d_call: TRBD2; j_call: TRBJ2-3; clone_size: .; v_call: TRBV9; cdr3_aa: CASSKSSGGWDTQYF; cdr3_nt: TGTGCCAGCAGCAAATCTAGCGGGGGCTGGGATACGCAGTATTTT
d_call: TRBD2; j_call: TRBJ2-5; clone_size: .; v_call: TRBV7-2; cdr3_aa: CASSLDGGRAWETQYF; cdr3_nt: TGTGCCAGCAGTTTAGACGGCGGGAGAGCGTGGGAGACCCAGTACTTC
d_call: .; j_call: TRBJ1-5; clone_size: .; v_call: TRBV6-1; cdr3_aa: CASSESVDYSNQPQHF; cdr3_nt: TGTGCCAGCAGTGAGTCGGTTGATTATAGCAATCAGCCCCAGCATTTT